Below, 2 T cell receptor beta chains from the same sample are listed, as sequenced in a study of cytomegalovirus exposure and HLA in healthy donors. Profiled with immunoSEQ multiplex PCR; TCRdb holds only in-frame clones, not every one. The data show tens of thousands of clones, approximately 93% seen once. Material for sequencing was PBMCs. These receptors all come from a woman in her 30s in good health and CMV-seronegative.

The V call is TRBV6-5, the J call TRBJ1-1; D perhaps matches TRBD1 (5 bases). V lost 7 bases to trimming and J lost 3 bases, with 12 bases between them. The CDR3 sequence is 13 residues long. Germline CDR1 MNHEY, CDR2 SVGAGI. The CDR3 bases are TGTGCCAGCACAAGGGGAATGGACACTGAAGCTTTCTTT. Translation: CASTRGMDTEAFF.

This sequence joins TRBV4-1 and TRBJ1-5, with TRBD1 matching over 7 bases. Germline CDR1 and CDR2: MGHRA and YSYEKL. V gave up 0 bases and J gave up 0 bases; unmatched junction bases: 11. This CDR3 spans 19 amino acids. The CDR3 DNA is TGCGCCAGCAGCCAAGATCACCCGACAGGGAGACTTAGCAATCAGCCCCAGCATTTT. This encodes CASSQDHPTGRLSNQPQHF.